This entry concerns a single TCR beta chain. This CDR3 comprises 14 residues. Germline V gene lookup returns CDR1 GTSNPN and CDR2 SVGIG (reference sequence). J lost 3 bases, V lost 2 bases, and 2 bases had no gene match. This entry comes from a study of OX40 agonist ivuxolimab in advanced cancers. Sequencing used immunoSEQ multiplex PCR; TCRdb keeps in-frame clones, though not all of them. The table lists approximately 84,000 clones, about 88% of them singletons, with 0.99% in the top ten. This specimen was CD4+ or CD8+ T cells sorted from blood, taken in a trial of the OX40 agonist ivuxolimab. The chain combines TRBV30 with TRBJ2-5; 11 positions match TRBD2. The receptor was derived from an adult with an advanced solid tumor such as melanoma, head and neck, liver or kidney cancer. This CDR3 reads CAWSMTSGKETQYF. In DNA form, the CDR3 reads TGTGCCTGGAGTATGACTAGCGGGAAAGAGACCCAGTACTTC.